This T cell receptor (beta chain) is from a study of blood T cells in healthy people across ages. The CDR3 length is 15 residues. Germline V lookup: CDR1 SGHRS, CDR2 YFSETQ. V was trimmed by 4 bases and J by 1 base, leaving 11 bases between them. The authors ran a second PCR of about 6 to 12 cycles using a sample-barcoded 5' primer and a J-beta primer mix. MiXCR, run by TCRdb on the 5' RACE reads, gives a single entry per CDR3 protein. Here the sample spans roughly 1,500,000 distinct CDR3 sequences, about 31% being singletons. The chain is built from TRBV5-1 and TRBJ2-2; possible D gene TRBD2, 6 bases. The sequencing sample was made of blood. This TCR derives from a woman aged 25 to 39 in good health. CDR3 in DNA: TGCGCCAGCAGCGAGAGTAGCGGGAACACCGGGGAGCTGTTTTTT. Translating gives CASSESSGNTGELFF.